This entry concerns a single TCR beta chain. What it binds is not known. The CDR3 has 15 residues. Germline assignment: CDR1 SGHDN and CDR2 FVKESK. Trimming took 2 bases from V and 2 from J, leaving 13 bases between them. The PCR employed 60 Vbeta primers together with 13 Jbeta primers. Authors' methods: In a later analysis, the count reached tens of millions of unique TCR beta chains, with about 12 million shared. Sequencing used immunoSEQ multiplex PCR; TCRdb keeps in-frame clones, though not all of them. The DNA was the basis for D and trimming; V, J and clone size are from that table. There are some 180,000 clones in the sample; approximately 84% occur only once, and 0.2% to 0.3% lies in the top ten. This entry comes from a study of cytomegalovirus exposure and HLA in healthy donors. Overall study findings and caveats: Some TCR beta chains (roughly 160 of them) were listed as cytomegalovirus-associated.

This TCR came from a girl under three years old in good health and CMV-seronegative. The chain carries TRBV14 and TRBJ2-7; D perhaps matches TRBD2 (6 bases). The specimen was PBMCs. CDR3 sequence (DNA): TGTGCCAGCAGCCAACTTCCGGGACTCCCCTACGAGCAGTACTTC. This codes for CASSQLPGLPYEQYF.